This record looks at one TCR beta chain sequence and its context. The sample belongs to a study of monozygotic twins with inflammatory bowel disease. Each CDR3 protein gets one entry in TCRdb, which reprocessed the 5' RACE reads and gives no DNA. This table holds nearly 450,000 distinct CDR3 sequences. Material: blood. This clonotype was obtained from a human donor with ulcerative colitis or Crohn's disease, or a healthy co-twin of an affected twin (not recorded which).

CDR3 sequence: CASSESATSGNEQFF. The V and J genes are TRBV2 and TRBJ2-1. This CDR3 spans 15 amino acids. Germline assignment: CDR1 SNHLY and CDR2 FYNNEI.